Below, one T cell receptor (beta chain) is given with its context. What it recognizes is unknown. TCRdb recomputed calls from the RT-PCR reads with MiXCR, one row per CDR3 protein. The data hold some 480,000 distinct CDR3 sequences, with 9.5% to 13% observed a single time. V gave up 5 bases and J gave up 2 bases; unmatched junction bases: 7. CDR1 and CDR2 (germline): SGHAT, FQNNGV. The CDR3 is made up of 15 amino acids. This record comes from a study of response to subunit inactivated influenza vaccine. Points from the study as a whole: Few new T cells, the authors suggested, are recruited by each seasonal influenza vaccination.

V and J are TRBV11-2 and TRBJ2-7, with 9 bases matching TRBD1. The TCR sequence derives from a man aged 50 to 60 who received an inactivated influenza vaccine. The specimen comprised PBMCs from blood, sampled around seven weeks after vaccination. The CDR3 protein is CASSQYRGLPYEQYF. CDR3 nucleotide sequence: TGTGCCAGCAGCCAGTACAGGGGGCTTCCCTACGAGCAGTACTTC.